This T cell receptor beta chain stems from a study of T cells in localized non-small cell lung cancer. Concerning this clone itself: The target antigen is unknown.

Study-wide points: Greater T cell density in blood accompanied longer overall survival. Uninvolved adjacent lung had the highest recorded T cell clonality, with tumor below it. Heterogeneity cannot be ruled out, as sequencing used one tumor region only. Appearances in adjacent lung were noted for a median about 60 of the top 100 tumor clones.

The CDR3 covers 21 residues. Germline CDR1 reads LGHNA; CDR2 reads YSLEER. V was clipped by 3 bases and J by 3 bases, with 27 bases between them. This table comes from immunoSEQ multiplex PCR, and its TCRdb copy is limited to in-frame clones, with some not included. The table has 20,000 to 25,000 clones, around nine tenths seen once; the top ten hold about a fifth. The chain couples TRBV4-3 to TRBJ1-6; a weak D match, TRBD1 (6 bases). Sequenced here: peripheral blood, sampled before any cancer treatment. The clonotype was recovered from a man aged 40-75 years with stage I squamous cell lung carcinoma. CDR3 residues: CASSQDLPGGGHLFYNSPLHF. CDR3 coding DNA: TGCGCCAGCAGCCAGGACCTTCCCGGGGGGGGCCATCTATTCTATAATTCACCCCTCCACTTT.